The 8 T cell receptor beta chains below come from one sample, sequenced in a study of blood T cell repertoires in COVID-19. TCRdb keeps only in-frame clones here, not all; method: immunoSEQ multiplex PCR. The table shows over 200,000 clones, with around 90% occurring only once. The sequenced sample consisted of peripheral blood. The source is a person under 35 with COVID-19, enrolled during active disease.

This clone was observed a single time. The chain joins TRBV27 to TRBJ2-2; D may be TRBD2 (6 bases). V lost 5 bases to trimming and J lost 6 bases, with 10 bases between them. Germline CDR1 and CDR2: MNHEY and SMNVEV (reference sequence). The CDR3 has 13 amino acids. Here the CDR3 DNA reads TGTGCCAGCAGTCGGCGGGGATCCGGGGAGCTGTTTTTT. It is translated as CASSRRGSGELFF.

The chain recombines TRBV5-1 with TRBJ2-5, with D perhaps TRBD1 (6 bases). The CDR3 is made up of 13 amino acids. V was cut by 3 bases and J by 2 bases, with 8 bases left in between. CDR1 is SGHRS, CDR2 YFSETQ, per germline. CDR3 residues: CASSYGQQETQYF. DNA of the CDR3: TGCGCCAGCAGCTACGGACAGCAAGAGACCCAGTACTTC.

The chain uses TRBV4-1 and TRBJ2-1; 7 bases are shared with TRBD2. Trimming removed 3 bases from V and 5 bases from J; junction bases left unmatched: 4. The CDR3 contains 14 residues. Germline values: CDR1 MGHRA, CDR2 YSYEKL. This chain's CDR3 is CASSHRLADNEQFF. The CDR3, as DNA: TGCGCCAGCAGCCACCGGCTAGCGGACAATGAGCAGTTCTTC.

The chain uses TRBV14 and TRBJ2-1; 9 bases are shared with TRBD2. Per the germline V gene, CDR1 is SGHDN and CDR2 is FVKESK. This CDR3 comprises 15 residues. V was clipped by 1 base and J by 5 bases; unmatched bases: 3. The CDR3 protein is CASSQVAGADNEQFF. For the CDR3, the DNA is TGTGCCAGCAGCCAAGTAGCGGGAGCAGACAATGAGCAGTTCTTC. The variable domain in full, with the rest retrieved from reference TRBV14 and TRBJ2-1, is EAGVTQFPSHSVIEKGQTVTLRCDPISGHDNLYWYRRVMGKEIKFLLHFVKESKQDESGMPNNRFLAERTGGTYSTLKVQPAELEDSGVYFCASSQVAGADNEQFFGPGTRLTVL.

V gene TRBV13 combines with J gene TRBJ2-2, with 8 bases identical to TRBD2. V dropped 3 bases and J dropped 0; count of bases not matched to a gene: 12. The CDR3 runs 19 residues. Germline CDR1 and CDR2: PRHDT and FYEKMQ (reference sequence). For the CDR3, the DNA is TGTGCCAGCAGCTTCGGGTTTCTTAGCGGGAAACCGAACACCGGGGAGCTGTTTTTT. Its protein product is CASSFGFLSGKPNTGELFF.

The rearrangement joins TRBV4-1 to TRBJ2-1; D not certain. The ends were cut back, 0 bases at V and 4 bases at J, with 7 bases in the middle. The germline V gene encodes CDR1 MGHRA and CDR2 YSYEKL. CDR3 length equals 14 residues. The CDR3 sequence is CASSQDPLYNEQFF. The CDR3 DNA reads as TGCGCCAGCAGCCAAGATCCCTTATACAATGAGCAGTTCTTC.

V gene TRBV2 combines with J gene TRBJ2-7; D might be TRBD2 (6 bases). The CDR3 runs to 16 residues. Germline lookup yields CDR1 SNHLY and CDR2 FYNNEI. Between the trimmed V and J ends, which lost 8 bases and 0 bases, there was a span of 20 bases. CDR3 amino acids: CASHSFLASSSYEQYF. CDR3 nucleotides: TGTGCCAGCCATTCTTTCCTAGCGTCGAGCTCCTACGAGCAGTACTTC. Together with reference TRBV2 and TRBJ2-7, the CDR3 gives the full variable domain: EPEVTQTPSHQVTQMGQEVILRCVPISNHLYFYWYRQILGQKVEFLVSFYNNEISEKSEIFDDQFSVERPDGSNFTLKIRSTKLEDSAMYFCASHSFLASSSYEQYFGPGTRLTVT.

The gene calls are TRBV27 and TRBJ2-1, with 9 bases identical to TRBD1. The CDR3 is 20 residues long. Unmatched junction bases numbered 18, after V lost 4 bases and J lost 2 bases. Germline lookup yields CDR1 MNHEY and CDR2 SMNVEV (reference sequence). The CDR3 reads CASSYRGRGREMDPYNEQFF. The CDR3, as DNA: TGTGCCAGCAGTTACAGGGGGCGGGGGCGGGAGATGGATCCCTACAATGAGCAGTTCTTC.